The rows below give T cell receptor beta chains drawn from one sample of a study of cytomegalovirus exposure and HLA in healthy donors. Clones were sequenced by immunoSEQ multiplex PCR, and TCRdb holds only the in-frame ones, with some missing. The table has a few hundred thousand clones, more than 80% seen once. What was sequenced was PBMCs. The receptors shown here come from a woman aged 18 to 35 in good health and CMV-seronegative. Both conserved end residues are part of each CDR3. A D gene is named only where the DNA matches it firmly. Clone size is stated in some rows and not others, as once, few, many or a class when expanded.

j_gene,d_gene,abundance,v_gene,len,CDR3nt,CDR3aa
TRBJ1-4,TRBD1,NA,TRBV10-3,14,TGTGCCATCAGTGAGAGGACAGGGGATGAAAAACTGTTTTTT,CAISERTGDEKLFF
TRBJ1-2,TRBD1,NA,TRBV4-2,16,TGTGCCAGCAGCCAAGATTCCGGCAGGGGGCAATATGGCTACACCTTC,CASSQDSGRGQYGYTF
TRBJ2-3,TRBD2,NA,TRBV19,16,TGTGCCAGTAGTCCTTGGGGGAGGGGAGCCGCAGGAAGGCAGTATTTT,CASSPWGRGAAGRQYF
TRBJ1-5,NA,NA,TRBV27,18,TGTGCCAGCAGGAAATTTCTGGCTCGGGATTCGGGCAATCAGCCCCAGCATTTT,CASRKFLARDSGNQPQHF
TRBJ2-3,TRBD2,NA,TRBV5-1,17,TGCGCCAGCAGCACGGGGACTAGCGGATTCAGGGCAGATACGCAGTATTTT,CASSTGTSGFRADTQYF
TRBJ2-7,TRBD1,NA,TRBV19,13,TGTGCCAGTAGTGGCTGGGGACAGTACGAGCAGTACTTC,CASSGWGQYEQYF
TRBJ2-5,NA,NA,TRBV25-1,13,TGTGCCAGCAGAGCAGGGGTTTTGGAGACCCAGTACTTC,CASRAGVLETQYF
TRBJ2-1,TRBD1,NA,TRBV6-6,13,TGTGCCAGCACCGGACAGGGTGTCAATGAGCAGTTCTTC,CASTGQGVNEQFF
TRBJ1-2,NA,NA,TRBV4-3,15,TGCGCCAGCAGCCAAGATCTAGGACAACCCTATGGCTACACCTTC,CASSQDLGQPYGYTF
TRBJ2-1,TRBD2,NA,TRBV27,16,TGTGCCAGCAGTACCCCTAGCGGGGGCTCCTACAATGAGCAGTTCTTC,CASSTPSGGSYNEQFF
TRBJ2-7,TRBD2,NA,TRBV5-6,17,TGTGCCAGCAGCTTGGCGTGGGGGGGAGCCGGCTCCTACGAGCAGTACTTC,CASSLAWGGAGSYEQYF
TRBJ1-2,NA,NA,TRBV4-2,15,TGTGCCAGCAGCCAGATTCCGGGGTTGCCTGAAGGCTACACCTTC,CASSQIPGLPEGYTF
TRBJ1-4,NA,NA,TRBV11-2,16,TGTGCCAGCAGCCCCGGACACCTTCGGACTAATGAAAAACTGTTTTTT,CASSPGHLRTNEKLFF
TRBJ2-1,TRBD1,NA,TRBV28,13,TGTGCCAGCAGTTTCGGCAGGGGGATGACCCGGTTCTTC,CASSFGRGMTRFF
TRBJ2-5,NA,NA,TRBV11-2,13,TGTGCCAGCAGCATATCGTACCAAGAGACCCAGTACTTC,CASSISYQETQYF
TRBJ2-5,NA,NA,TRBV28,14,TGTGCCAGCAGTTCTTATGCCCGCGAGGAGACCCAGTACTTC,CASSSYAREETQYF
TRBJ2-2,NA,NA,TRBV11-2,16,TGTGCCAGCAGCTTAGGAGTCGGGACAAACACCGGGGAGCTGTTTTTT,CASSLGVGTNTGELFF
TRBJ1-2,NA,NA,TRBV6-6,15,TGTGCCAGCAGTTACGCCTTGACAGCAAACTATGGCTACACCTTC,CASSYALTANYGYTF
TRBJ2-1,NA,NA,TRBV1,17,TGCACCAGCAGCCACGTGACCGGGACAGGGAACCTTGGTCGGCAGTTCTTC,CTSSHVTGTGNLGRQFF
TRBJ1-2,NA,NA,TRBV5-6,13,TGTGCCAGCAGCTTAGGCGGGAGCTATGGCTACACCTTC,CASSLGGSYGYTF
TRBJ2-2,NA,few,TRBV25-1,17,TGTGCCAGCAGTAGAATCAGGGACACCCTGAACACCGGGGAGCTGTTTTTT,CASSRIRDTLNTGELFF
TRBJ1-1,TRBD1,NA,TRBV5-4,15,TGTGCCAGCAGCCGACAGGGGGAACCGAACACTGAAGCTTTCTTT,CASSRQGEPNTEAFF
TRBJ2-4,NA,NA,TRBV4-1,15,TGCGCCAGCAGCCAACCAGGGGAACGTGAGGACATTCAGTACTTC,CASSQPGEREDIQYF
TRBJ1-2,NA,few,TRBV2,14,TGTGCCAGCAGTGCAGTCCCCGAGGATTATGGCTACACCTTC,CASSAVPEDYGYTF
TRBJ2-1,NA,NA,TRBV9,15,TGTGCCAGCAGCATAACAGGAAACTCATACAATGAGCAGTTCTTC,CASSITGNSYNEQFF
TRBJ2-6,NA,NA,TRBV29-1,14,TGCAGCGTCGCCCAGGGCTCTGGGGCCAACGTCCTGACTTTC,CSVAQGSGANVLTF
TRBJ1-1,NA,few,TRBV9,14,TGTGCCAGCAGCGCCGGACCGGGGGACACTGAAGCTTTCTTT,CASSAGPGDTEAFF
TRBJ2-1,TRBD2,once,TRBV5-6,15,TGTGCCAGCAGCTCTCTAGCGGACCTGTACAATGAGCAGTTCTTC,CASSSLADLYNEQFF
TRBJ1-1,NA,NA,TRBV28,13,TGTGCCAGCAGTCGGGGTTGGAACACTGAAGCTTTCTTT,CASSRGWNTEAFF
TRBJ2-7,NA,once,TRBV5-1,12,TGCGCCAGCAGCTTGGTGGGCCCCGAGCAGTACTTC,CASSLVGPEQYF
TRBJ2-1,NA,NA,TRBV6-5,13,TGTGCCAGCACTACAGGATCCTACAATGAGCAGTTCTTC,CASTTGSYNEQFF
TRBJ1-2,NA,NA,TRBV18,14,TGTGCCAGCTCACCGGGTGGCGGGGGTGGAGGCTACACCTTC,CASSPGGGGGGYTF
TRBJ2-7,TRBD1,NA,TRBV29-1,13,TGCAGCGTTGCGGGGACAGGGGCCTACGAGCAGTACTTC,CSVAGTGAYEQYF
TRBJ2-1,TRBD2,NA,TRBV5-1,16,TGCGCCAGCAGCTTGGCTAGCGGGAGGGTCAGGTATGAGCAGTTCTTC,CASSLASGRVRYEQFF
TRBJ1-2,NA,few,TRBV27,14,TGTGCCAGCAGTCCTGCAGGGGCTGGCTATGGCTACACCTTC,CASSPAGAGYGYTF
TRBJ1-4,NA,once,TRBV5-1,17,TGCGCCAGCAGCCGCGGGCTTTCCGAGGGGGAAAATGAAAAACTGTTTTTT,CASSRGLSEGENEKLFF
TRBJ2-2,TRBD2,NA,TRBV7-9,15,TGTGCCAGCAGTCCCGATCCGGGACTAGCGGGAGAGCTGTTTTTT,CASSPDPGLAGELFF
TRBJ2-2,NA,NA,TRBV9,16,TGTGCCAGCAGCGTAACGTCCCAGGGATACACCGGGGAGCTGTTTTTT,CASSVTSQGYTGELFF
TRBJ2-7,TRBD1,NA,TRBV28,13,TGTGCCAGCAGTTGGGACAGTTCCTACGAGCAGTACTTC,CASSWDSSYEQYF
TRBJ2-5,TRBD1,NA,TRBV2,12,TGTGCCAGCAGAGGGGGCTCGGAGACCCAGTACTTC,CASRGGSETQYF
TRBJ2-5,NA,NA,TRBV5-1,14,TGCGCCAGCAGCTTGGCCGGACTGCAAGAGACCCAGTACTTC,CASSLAGLQETQYF
TRBJ1-3,TRBD1,NA,TRBV18,14,TGTGCCAGCTCACCTGGGACAGGCCGAAACACCATATATTTT,CASSPGTGRNTIYF
TRBJ2-2,NA,few,TRBV4-3,15,TGCGCCAGCAGCCAAGAGTTCTTCAACACCGGGGAGCTGTTTTTT,CASSQEFFNTGELFF
TRBJ2-7,NA,NA,TRBV6-5,15,TGTGCCAGCAGCCTAGGACAGCTCGCCGCCTACGAGCAGTACTTC,CASSLGQLAAYEQYF
TRBJ1-2,TRBD1,NA,TRBV6-5,13,TGTGCCAGCAGCGTTGGGACAGCGGATCGCTACACCTTC,CASSVGTADRYTF
TRBJ2-7,NA,NA,TRBV27,14,TGTGCCAGTTGGGCCGCGGGGAGCTCCTACGAGCAGTACTTC,CASWAAGSSYEQYF
TRBJ1-1,TRBD1,NA,TRBV6-1,14,TGTGCCAGCAGTGTGTCAGGGGGTAACACTGAAGCTTTCTTT,CASSVSGGNTEAFF
TRBJ2-7,NA,NA,TRBV7-6,13,TGTGCCAGCGCCCTGGGGCCCCTCTACGAGCAGTACTTC,CASALGPLYEQYF
TRBJ2-3,NA,NA,TRBV28,11,TGTGCCAGCAGTCTCCCCCCGAGACAGTATTTT,CASSLPPRQYF
TRBJ1-3,TRBD1,many,TRBV14,15,TGTGCCAGCAGCCCAAAGACAGGGGGCAGAAACACCATATATTTT,CASSPKTGGRNTIYF
TRBJ1-1,NA,few,TRBV9,13,TGTGCCAGCAGCGTTGGGGGGAGCACTGAAGCTTTCTTT,CASSVGGSTEAFF
TRBJ1-4,TRBD1,NA,TRBV5-1,13,TGCGCCAGCAGCTTGGACGGGCAGGGGGGACTGTTTTTT,CASSLDGQGGLFF
TRBJ2-1,TRBD2,NA,TRBV5-6,19,TGTGCCAGCATCCACCGACTAGCGGGACTACTATACTCCTACAATGAGCAGTTCTTC,CASIHRLAGLLYSYNEQFF
TRBJ2-1,TRBD1,NA,TRBV9,15,TGTGCCAGCACGGCCATGGACAGGGGTCACAATGAGCAGTTCTTC,CASTAMDRGHNEQFF